The rows below give T cell receptor beta chains drawn from one sample of a study of T cells after posttransplantation cyclophosphamide. Generated by immunoSEQ multiplex PCR, the TCRdb table keeps only in-frame clones and is missing some. The data contain tens of thousands of clones, just over 90% of them singletons. Material: PBMCs. These receptors originate from a woman aged 25 to 39 in good health and a related stem cell transplant donor. The CDR3 runs from the conserved cysteine through the conserved F or W. The D gene is left open where the match is weak. Rows may omit the clone size; those that give it use once, few, many or a size class.

cdr3_length clone_size j_call d_call v_call cdr3_aa cdr3_nt
17 . TRBJ1-5 . TRBV10-1 CASSYVSRTVCNQPQHF TGCGCCAGCAGTTATGTCTCTCGGACAGTTTGCAATCAGCCCCAGCATTTT
14 . TRBJ1-2 . TRBV27 CASSLSRQGGSYTF TGTGCCAGCAGTTTATCTCGGCAGGGCGGAAGCTACACCTTC
17 . TRBJ2-5 . TRBV19 CASSIAGRLAHQETQYF TGTGCCAGTAGTATAGCGGGTCGTCTAGCTCACCAAGAGACCCAGTACTTC
15 . TRBJ2-3 TRBD1 TRBV15 CATSRGGTGPDTQYF TGTGCCACCAGCAGAGGAGGGACAGGGCCAGATACGCAGTATTTT
21 . TRBJ2-1 TRBD2 TRBV12-5 CASGLVRTGGLAGGNYNEQFF TGTGCTAGTGGTTTGGTGAGGACAGGGGGACTAGCGGGGGGCAACTACAATGAGCAGTTCTTC
14 . TRBJ1-4 . TRBV7-2 CASSIQTTNEKLFF TGTGCCAGCAGCATACAGACAACTAATGAAAAACTGTTTTTT
16 . TRBJ1-3 . TRBV7-6 CASSRGPLTSGNTIYF TGTGCCAGCAGCCGAGGGCCCCTAACGTCCGGAAACACCATATATTTT
14 once TRBJ1-5 TRBD1 TRBV30 CAWSRGQGNQPQHF TGTGCCTGGTCGCGCGGACAGGGGAATCAGCCCCAGCATTTT
16 . TRBJ2-1 TRBD2 TRBV4-2 CASSQVDGGLANEQFF TGTGCCAGCAGCCAAGTAGATGGGGGACTAGCGAATGAGCAGTTCTTC
15 . TRBJ2-1 TRBD2 TRBV30 CAWSLGTSVDNEQFF TGTGCCTGGAGTCTAGGGACTAGCGTTGACAATGAGCAGTTCTTC
16 . TRBJ2-7 . TRBV4-3 CASSQDRGGPTYEQYF TGCGCCAGCAGCCAAGATCGTGGGGGCCCAACCTACGAGCAGTACTTC
13 . TRBJ1-1 . TRBV11-1 CASSLRGGIEAFF TGTGCCAGCAGCTTAAGAGGGGGAATTGAAGCTTTCTTT
14 . TRBJ2-7 TRBD1 TRBV6-6 CASGKGARGNEQYF TGTGCCAGCGGAAAGGGGGCGCGTGGGAACGAGCAGTACTTC
15 . TRBJ2-7 . TRBV6-5 CASSTLRGAAYEQYF TGTGCCAGCAGTACCCTCAGGGGAGCGGCCTACGAGCAGTACTTC
14 . TRBJ2-6 . TRBV2 CASSLGSGANVLTF TGTGCCAGCAGCCTAGGGTCAGGGGCCAACGTCCTGACTTTC
17 . TRBJ1-1 TRBD1 TRBV30 CAWSDETGIFVNTEAFF TGTGCCTGGAGCGATGAGACAGGGATTTTTGTGAACACTGAAGCTTTCTTT
13 . TRBJ1-3 . TRBV10-3 CAISLAGGNTIYF TGTGCCATCAGCCTCGCGGGCGGAAACACCATATATTTT
12 . TRBJ2-1 . TRBV11-2 CASSLLGYEQFF TGTGCCAGCAGCTTACTTGGGTATGAGCAGTTCTTC
16 . TRBJ2-2 TRBD1 TRBV19 CASRPMDRGMAGELFF TGTGCCAGTAGACCTATGGACAGGGGGATGGCCGGGGAGCTGTTTTTT
17 . TRBJ2-7 . TRBV7-9 CASSSPITEPLPYEQYF TGTGCCAGCAGCTCCCCGATAACAGAACCCTTACCCTACGAGCAGTACTTC
17 . TRBJ1-1 TRBD1 TRBV7-6 CASSSQGLSLLNTEAFF TGTGCCAGCAGCTCACAGGGGCTCTCATTATTGAACACTGAAGCTTTCTTT
16 . TRBJ2-7 . TRBV4-1 CASSQDRRGPSYEQYF TGCGCCAGCAGCCAAGATAGGCGGGGGCCCTCCTACGAGCAGTACTTC
11 . TRBJ1-1 . TRBV6-5 CASSYGSEAFF TGTGCCAGCAGTTACGGGTCTGAAGCTTTCTTT
15 . TRBJ1-2 TRBD1 TRBV7-3 CASSGERQGGGGYTF TGTGCCAGCAGCGGAGAAAGACAGGGGGGGGGAGGCTACACCTTC
14 . TRBJ1-2 TRBD1 TRBV4-1 CASSQGTGLYGYTF TGCGCCAGCAGCCAAGGGACAGGGCTATATGGCTACACCTTC
13 . TRBJ1-6 . TRBV10-3 CAISGRWNSPLHF TGTGCCATCAGTGGCAGGTGGAATTCACCCCTCCACTTT
15 . TRBJ1-1 TRBD1 TRBV11-2 CASSWPGQGVTEAFF TGTGCCAGCAGCTGGCCGGGACAGGGGGTCACTGAAGCTTTCTTT
13 . TRBJ1-1 . TRBV5-4 CASSLKGDTEAFF TGTGCCAGCAGCTTGAAGGGGGACACTGAAGCTTTCTTT
14 once TRBJ1-1 . TRBV7-3 CASSLHQGVTEAFF TGTGCCAGCAGCTTGCATCAGGGAGTGACTGAAGCTTTCTTT
13 . TRBJ2-7 . TRBV6-5 CASSYTASYEQYF TGTGCCAGCAGTTATACGGCTTCCTACGAGCAGTACTTC
13 . TRBJ2-5 . TRBV30 CAWSAGLIETQYF TGTGCCTGGAGTGCCGGGCTGATAGAGACCCAGTACTTC
15 once TRBJ1-2 TRBD1 TRBV6-1 CASSEPGQGSYGYTF TGTGCCAGCAGTGAACCCGGACAGGGGAGCTATGGCTACACCTTC
14 . TRBJ1-3 . TRBV6-1 CASSWFPSGNTIYF TGTGCCAGCTCATGGTTTCCCTCTGGAAACACCATATATTTT